The 9 T cell receptor beta chains given below trace back to one sample, sequenced in a study of lymphopenia after photon versus proton radiotherapy. Sequenced by immunoSEQ multiplex PCR; TCRdb stores in-frame clones only, minus some. The table shows more than 4,000 clones, with 67% occurring only once. The sequencing here drew on peripheral blood, taken from a patient treated with proton-based radiotherapy. Every receptor here comes from an elderly man with esophageal cancer.

This clone occurred once. The chain employs TRBV7-8 and TRBJ1-4; D is perhaps TRBD1 (5 bases). This CDR3 has 15 amino acids. The germline gives CDR1 SGHVS, CDR2 FQNEAQ. V lost 5 bases to trimming and J lost 7 bases, with 17 bases between them. The CDR3 protein is CASSEGGPGGEKLFF. The CDR3 nucleotides read TGTGCCAGCAGCGAGGGCGGCCCTGGGGGTGAAAAACTGTTTTTT. The full variable domain, rest sourced from reference TRBV7-8 and TRBJ1-4, is GAGVSQSPRYKVAKRGQDVALRCDPISGHVSLFWYQQALGQGPEFLTYFQNEAQLDKSGLPSDRFFAERPEGSVSTLKIQRTQQEDSAVYLCASSEGGPGGEKLFFGSGTQLSVL.

This clone was seen more than once but under ten times. J is TRBJ2-7 and V is TRBV18, with D perhaps being TRBD1 or TRBD2 (6 bases each). The CDR3 is 16 residues long. V was pared by 3 bases and J by 2 bases, with 17 bases between. In germline, CDR1 is KGHSH, CDR2 LQKENI. The CDR3 here is CASSPTTGRPTYEQYF. DNA of the CDR3: TGTGCCAGCTCACCTACTACAGGGAGGCCTACCTACGAGCAGTACTTC.

CDR3: CSVLSGANTEAFF. CDR3 coding DNA: TGCAGCGTCCTATCCGGCGCCAACACTGAAGCTTTCTTT. The chain couples TRBV29-1 to TRBJ1-1; D gene uncertain. Germline lookup yields CDR1 SQVTM and CDR2 ANQGSEA. Trimming cost V 6 bases and J 2 bases, with 13 bases left between them. The CDR3 is made up of 13 amino acids.

This clone is labeled medium-sized (0.01 to 0.1%). The V and J genes are TRBV28 and TRBJ1-2; 8 nucleotides agree with TRBD1. After removal of 6 bases from V and 8 bases from J, the junction contained 8 bases not matched to a gene. This CDR3 has 13 amino acids. The germline CDR1 and CDR2 sequences are MDHEN and SYDVKM. The CDR3 sequence is CASSPGQAGGYTF. CDR3 DNA sequence: TGTGCCAGCAGCCCGGGACAGGCGGGAGGCTACACCTTC.

This clone is medium-sized (0.01 to 0.1%) within its sample. Different DNA sequences within this sample yield the same CDR3. The J gene is TRBJ2-2, the V gene TRBV11-3; D not resolved. The germline V gene has CDR1 SGHNT and CDR2 YENEEA. The CDR3 runs to 14 residues. Trimming left V 0 bases short and J 1 base short, with 3 bases between. The CDR3 protein is CASSLDMNTGELFF. CDR3 in DNA: TGTGCCAGCAGCTTAGACATGAACACCGGGGAGCTGTTTTTT.

As regards this clone: A read error is possible here, since a much larger clone lies one base away. The genes are TRBV7-2 and TRBJ2-3; 7 bases map to TRBD2. This CDR3 has 15 amino acids. The germline V gene has CDR1 SGHTA and CDR2 FQGNSA. J gave up 4 bases and V 4 bases, and 8 bases lay outside the gene matches. CDR3 in DNA: TGTGCCAGCAGCTACCTGTGCGGGAGCGCAGATACGCAGTATTTT. It translates to CASSYLCGSADTQYF.

Concerning this clone: Its ends do not fully match the called genes, so a read error is possible. The genes are TRBV7-3 and TRBJ1-3; tentatively, D is TRBD1 (5 bases). Germline V gene lookup returns CDR1 SGHTA and CDR2 FQGTGA. The CDR3 has 15 residues. CDR3 region: CASSLTGDSGNTIYF. Here the CDR3 DNA reads TGTGCCAGCAGTTTAACAGGTGACTCTGGAAACACCATATATTTT. Filled out from reference TRBV7-3 and TRBJ1-3, the complete variable domain reads GAGVSQTPSNKVTEKGKYVELRCDPISGHTALYWYRQSLGQGPEFLIYFQGTGAADDSGLPNDRFFAVRPEGSVSTLKIQRTERGDSAVYLCASSLTGDSGNTIYFGEGSWLTVV.

A few counts support this clone. The chain is built from TRBV6-1 and TRBJ1-5; D unresolved. The V end was cut by 7 bases, the J end by 3 bases, with 10 bases between. From germline, CDR1 is MNHNS and CDR2 SASEGT. This CDR3 has 13 amino acids. CDR3 DNA: TGTGCCAGCACGGCGAGGGTCAATCAGCCCCAGCATTTT. Translated, it gives CASTARVNQPQHF.

V is TRBV10-1 and J is TRBJ2-5; perhaps TRBD2 as D (6 bases). The germline V gene has CDR1 WNHNN and CDR2 SYGVQD (reference sequence). The V and J ends lost 0 bases and 8 bases respectively, with 16 bases between them. The CDR3 length is 15 residues. CDR3 amino acids: CASSESGPGGATQYF. In DNA, the CDR3 is TGCGCCAGCAGTGAGTCGGGCCCAGGCGGGGCTACCCAGTACTTC.